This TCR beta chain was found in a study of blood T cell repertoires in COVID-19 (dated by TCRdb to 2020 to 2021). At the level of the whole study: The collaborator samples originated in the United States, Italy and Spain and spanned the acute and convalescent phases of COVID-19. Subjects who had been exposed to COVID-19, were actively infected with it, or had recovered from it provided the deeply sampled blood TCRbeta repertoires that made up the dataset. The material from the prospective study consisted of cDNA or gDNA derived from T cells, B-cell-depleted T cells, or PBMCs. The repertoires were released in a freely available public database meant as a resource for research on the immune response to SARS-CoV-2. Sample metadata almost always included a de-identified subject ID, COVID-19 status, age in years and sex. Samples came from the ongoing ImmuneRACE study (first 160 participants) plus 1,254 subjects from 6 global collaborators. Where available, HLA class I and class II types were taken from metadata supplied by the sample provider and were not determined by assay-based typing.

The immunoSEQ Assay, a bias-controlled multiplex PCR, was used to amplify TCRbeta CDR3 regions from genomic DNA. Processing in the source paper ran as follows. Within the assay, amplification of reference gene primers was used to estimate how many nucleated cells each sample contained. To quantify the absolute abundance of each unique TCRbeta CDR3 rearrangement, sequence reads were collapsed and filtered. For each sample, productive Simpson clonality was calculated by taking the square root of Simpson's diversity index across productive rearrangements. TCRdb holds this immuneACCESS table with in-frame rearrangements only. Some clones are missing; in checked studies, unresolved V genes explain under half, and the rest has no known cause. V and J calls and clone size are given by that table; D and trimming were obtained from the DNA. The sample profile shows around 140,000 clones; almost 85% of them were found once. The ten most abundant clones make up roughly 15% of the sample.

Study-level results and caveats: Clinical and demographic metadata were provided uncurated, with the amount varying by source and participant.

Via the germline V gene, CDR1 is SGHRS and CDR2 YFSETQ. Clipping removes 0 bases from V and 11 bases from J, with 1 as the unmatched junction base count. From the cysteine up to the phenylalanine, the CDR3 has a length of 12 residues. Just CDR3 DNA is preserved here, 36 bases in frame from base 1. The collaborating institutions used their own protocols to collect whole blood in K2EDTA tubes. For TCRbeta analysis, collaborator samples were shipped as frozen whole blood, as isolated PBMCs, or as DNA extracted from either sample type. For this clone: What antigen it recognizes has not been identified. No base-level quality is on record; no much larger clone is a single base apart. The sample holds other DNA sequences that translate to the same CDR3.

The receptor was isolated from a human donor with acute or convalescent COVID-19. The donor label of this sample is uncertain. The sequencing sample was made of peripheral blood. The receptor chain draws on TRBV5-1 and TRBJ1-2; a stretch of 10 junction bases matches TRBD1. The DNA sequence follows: TGCGCCAGCAGCTTGGGGGGACAGGGGTACACCTTC. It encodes CASSLGGQGYTF.